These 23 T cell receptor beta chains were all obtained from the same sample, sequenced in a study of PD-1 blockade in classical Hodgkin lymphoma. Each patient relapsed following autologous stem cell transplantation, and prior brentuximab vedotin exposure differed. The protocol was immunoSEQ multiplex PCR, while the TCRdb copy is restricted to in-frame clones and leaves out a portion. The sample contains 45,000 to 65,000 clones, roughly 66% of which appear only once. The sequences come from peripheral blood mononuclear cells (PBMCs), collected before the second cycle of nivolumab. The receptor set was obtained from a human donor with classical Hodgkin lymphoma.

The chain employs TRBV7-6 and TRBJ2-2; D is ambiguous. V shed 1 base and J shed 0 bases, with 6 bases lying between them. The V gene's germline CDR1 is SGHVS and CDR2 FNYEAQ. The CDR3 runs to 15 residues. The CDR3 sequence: CASSLGGSNTGELFF. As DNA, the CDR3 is TGTGCCAGCAGCTTAGGCGGCTCGAACACCGGGGAGCTGTTTTTT. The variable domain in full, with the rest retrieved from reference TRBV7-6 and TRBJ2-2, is GAGVSQSPRYKVTKRGQDVALRCDPISGHVSLYWYRQALGQGPEFLTYFNYEAQQDKSGLPNDRFSAERPEGSISTLTIQRTEQRDSAMYRCASSLGGSNTGELFFGEGSRLTVL.

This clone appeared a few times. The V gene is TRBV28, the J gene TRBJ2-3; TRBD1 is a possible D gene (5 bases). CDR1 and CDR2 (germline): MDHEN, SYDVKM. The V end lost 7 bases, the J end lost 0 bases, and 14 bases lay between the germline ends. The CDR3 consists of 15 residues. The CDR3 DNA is TGTGCCAGCAACGCAGGGCGCTTGAGCACAGATACGCAGTATTTT. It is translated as CASNAGRLSTDTQYF.

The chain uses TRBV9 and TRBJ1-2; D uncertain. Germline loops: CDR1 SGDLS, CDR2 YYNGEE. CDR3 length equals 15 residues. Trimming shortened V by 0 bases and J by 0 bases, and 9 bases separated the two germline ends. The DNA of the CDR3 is TGTGCCAGCAGCGTAGAGTTAACAGCTAACTATGGCTACACCTTC. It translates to CASSVELTANYGYTF.

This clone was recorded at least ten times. The CDR3 coding sequence is TGTGCCAGCAGTGACCGAGGGGGCTACGAGCAGTACTTC. The encoded protein is CASSDRGGYEQYF. The chain carries TRBV6-4 and TRBJ2-7, with D possibly matching TRBD1 (6 bases). CDR1 and CDR2 from the germline V gene are MRHNA and SNTAGT. V gave up 2 bases and J gave up 3 bases, with 8 bases separating them. The CDR3 sequence is 13 residues long.

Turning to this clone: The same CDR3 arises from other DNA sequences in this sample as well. CDR3 sequence: CASSPLTGELFF. In nucleotides, the CDR3 is TGTGCCAGCAGTCCACTAACCGGGGAGCTGTTTTTT. The J gene is TRBJ2-2, the V gene TRBV27; D is unresolved. Trimming left V 5 bases short and J 5 bases short, with 6 bases between. The CDR3 contains 12 residues. The V gene's germline CDR1 is MNHEY and CDR2 SMNVEV (reference sequence).

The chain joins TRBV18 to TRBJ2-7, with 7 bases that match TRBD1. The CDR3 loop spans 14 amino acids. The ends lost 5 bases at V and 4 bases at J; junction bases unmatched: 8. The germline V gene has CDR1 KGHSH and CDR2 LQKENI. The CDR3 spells CASSADRAIYEQYF. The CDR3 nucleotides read TGTGCCAGCTCAGCAGACAGGGCCATTTACGAGCAGTACTTC. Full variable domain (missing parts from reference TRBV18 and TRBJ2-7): NAGVMQNPRHLVRRRGQEARLRCSPMKGHSHVYWYRQLPEEGLKFMVYLQKENIIDESGMPKERFSAEFPKEGPSILRIQQVVRGDSAAYFCASSADRAIYEQYFGPGTRLTVT.

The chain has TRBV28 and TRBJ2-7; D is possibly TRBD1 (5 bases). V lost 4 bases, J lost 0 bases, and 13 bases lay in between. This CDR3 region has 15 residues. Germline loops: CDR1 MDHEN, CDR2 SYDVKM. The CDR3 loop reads CASSSPGISSYEQYF. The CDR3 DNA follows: TGTGCCAGCAGTTCCCCAGGGATCAGCTCCTACGAGCAGTACTTC.

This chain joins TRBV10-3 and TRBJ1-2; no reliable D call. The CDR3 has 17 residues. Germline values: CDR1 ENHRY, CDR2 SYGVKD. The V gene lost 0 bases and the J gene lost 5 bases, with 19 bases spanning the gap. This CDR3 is CAISESNSRFLTYGYTF. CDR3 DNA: TGTGCCATCAGTGAGTCAAACAGTCGGTTCTTGACGTATGGCTACACCTTC.

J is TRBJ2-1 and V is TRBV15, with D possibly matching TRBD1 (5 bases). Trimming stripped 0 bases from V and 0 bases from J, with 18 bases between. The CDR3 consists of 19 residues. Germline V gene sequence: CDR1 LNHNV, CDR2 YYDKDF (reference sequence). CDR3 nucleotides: TGTGCCACCAGCAGAGAACAATTGGGGCGACCCGGCTCCTACAATGAGCAGTTCTTC. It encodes CATSREQLGRPGSYNEQFF.

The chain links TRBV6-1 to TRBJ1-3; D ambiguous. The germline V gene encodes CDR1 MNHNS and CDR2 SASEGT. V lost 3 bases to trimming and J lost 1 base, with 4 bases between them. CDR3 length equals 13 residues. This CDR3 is CASSDESGNTIYF. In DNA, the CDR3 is TGTGCCAGCAGTGATGAGTCTGGAAACACCATATATTTT.

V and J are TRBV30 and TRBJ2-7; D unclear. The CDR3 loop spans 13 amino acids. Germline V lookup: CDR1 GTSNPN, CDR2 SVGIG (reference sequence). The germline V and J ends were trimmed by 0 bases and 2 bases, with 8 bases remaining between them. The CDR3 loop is CAWSVTAAYEQYF. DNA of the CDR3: TGTGCCTGGAGTGTAACCGCAGCCTACGAGCAGTACTTC.

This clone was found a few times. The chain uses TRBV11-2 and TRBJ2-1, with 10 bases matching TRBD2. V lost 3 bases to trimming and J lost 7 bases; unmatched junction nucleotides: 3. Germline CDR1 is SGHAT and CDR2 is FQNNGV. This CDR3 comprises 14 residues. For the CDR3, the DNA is TGTGCCAGCAGCTTGACTAGCGGGTGGAATGAGCAGTTCTTC. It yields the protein CASSLTSGWNEQFF. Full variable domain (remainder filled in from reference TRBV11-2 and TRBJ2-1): EAGVAQSPRYKIIEKRQSVAFWCNPISGHATLYWYQQILGQGPKLLIQFQNNGVVDDSQLPKDRFSAERLKGVDSTLKIQPAKLEDSAVYLCASSLTSGWNEQFFGPGTRLTVL.

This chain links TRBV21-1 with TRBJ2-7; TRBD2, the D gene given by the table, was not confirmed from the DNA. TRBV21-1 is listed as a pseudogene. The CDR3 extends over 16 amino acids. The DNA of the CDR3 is TGTGCCAGCAGCACTACAGTGTGCGGGGAGGGGAGGGAGCAGTACTTC. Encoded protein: CASSTTVCGEGREQYF.

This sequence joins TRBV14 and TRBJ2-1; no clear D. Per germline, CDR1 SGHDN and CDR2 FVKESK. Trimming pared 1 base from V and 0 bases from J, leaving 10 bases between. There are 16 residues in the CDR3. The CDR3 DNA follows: TGTGCCAGCAGCCAAGGCCCTTTTAGCTCCTACAATGAGCAGTTCTTC. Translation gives CASSQGPFSSYNEQFF.

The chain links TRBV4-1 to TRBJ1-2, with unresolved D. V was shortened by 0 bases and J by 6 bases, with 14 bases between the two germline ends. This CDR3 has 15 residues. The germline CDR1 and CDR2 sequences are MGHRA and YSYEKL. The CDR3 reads CASSQDLGWSNGYTF. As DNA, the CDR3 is TGCGCCAGCAGCCAAGATTTGGGGTGGTCGAATGGCTACACCTTC.

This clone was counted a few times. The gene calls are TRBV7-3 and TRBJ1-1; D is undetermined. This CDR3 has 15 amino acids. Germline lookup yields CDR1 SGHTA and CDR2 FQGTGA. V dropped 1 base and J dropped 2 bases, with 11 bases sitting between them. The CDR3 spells CASSLRAGLNTEAFF. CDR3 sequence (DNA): TGTGCCAGCAGCTTAAGGGCAGGCTTAAACACTGAAGCTTTCTTT.

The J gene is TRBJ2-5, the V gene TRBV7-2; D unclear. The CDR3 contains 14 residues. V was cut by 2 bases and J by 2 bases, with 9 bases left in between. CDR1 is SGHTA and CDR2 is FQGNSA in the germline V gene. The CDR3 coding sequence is TGTGCCAGCAGCTTAAAGAGCAGTCAAGAGACCCAGTACTTC. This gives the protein CASSLKSSQETQYF.

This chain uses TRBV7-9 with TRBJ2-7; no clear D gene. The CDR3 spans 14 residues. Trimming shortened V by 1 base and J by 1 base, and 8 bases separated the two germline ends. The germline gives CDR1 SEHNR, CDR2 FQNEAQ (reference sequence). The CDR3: CASSLGASSYEQYF. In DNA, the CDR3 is TGTGCCAGCAGCTTAGGGGCCAGTTCCTACGAGCAGTACTTC.

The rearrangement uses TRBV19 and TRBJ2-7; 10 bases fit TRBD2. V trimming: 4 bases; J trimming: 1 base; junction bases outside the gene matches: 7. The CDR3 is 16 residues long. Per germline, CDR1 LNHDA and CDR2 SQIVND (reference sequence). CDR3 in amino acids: CASSRRAGGSSYEQYF. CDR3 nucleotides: TGTGCCAGTAGTAGGAGAGCGGGAGGGAGTTCCTACGAGCAGTACTTC.

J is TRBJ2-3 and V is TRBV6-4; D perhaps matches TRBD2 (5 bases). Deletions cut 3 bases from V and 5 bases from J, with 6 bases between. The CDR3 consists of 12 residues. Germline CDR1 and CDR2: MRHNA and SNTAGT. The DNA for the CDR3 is TGTGCCAGCAGTGAAGGAGGAGATACGCAGTATTTT. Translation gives CASSEGGDTQYF.

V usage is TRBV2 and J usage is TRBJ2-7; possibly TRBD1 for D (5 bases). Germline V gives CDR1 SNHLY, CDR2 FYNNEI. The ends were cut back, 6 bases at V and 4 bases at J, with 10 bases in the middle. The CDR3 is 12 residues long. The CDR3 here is CASRVGDYEQYF. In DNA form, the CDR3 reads TGTGCCAGCAGGGTAGGGGATTACGAGCAGTACTTC.

CDR3 DNA sequence: TGTGCCATCAGTGAGAGGGGACAGGGGGGGGAAAAACTGTTTTTT. It specifies CAISERGQGGEKLFF. V is TRBV10-3 and J is TRBJ1-4, with TRBD1 identical over 11 bases. CDR3 size: 15 residues. V gave up 2 bases and J gave up 8 bases; unmatched junction bases: 4. Germline loops: CDR1 ENHRY, CDR2 SYGVKD.

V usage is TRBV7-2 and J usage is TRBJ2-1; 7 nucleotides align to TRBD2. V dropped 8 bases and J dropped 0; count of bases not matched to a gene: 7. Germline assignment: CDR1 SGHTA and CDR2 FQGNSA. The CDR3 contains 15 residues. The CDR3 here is CASGRLAGSYNEQFF. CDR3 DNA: TGTGCCAGCGGCCGACTAGCCGGCTCCTACAATGAGCAGTTCTTC.